This T cell receptor beta chain was identified during a study of blood T cell repertoires in COVID-19. In the study overall: The study drew acute and convalescent COVID-19 samples from the United States, Italy and Spain. T cells, B-cell-depleted T cells, or PBMCs provided the cDNA or gDNA that served as material.

The germline gives CDR1 SQVTM, CDR2 ANQGSEA. CDR3 length: 15 amino acids. With V trimmed by 0 bases and J by 1 base, 5 bases remained unmatched. In the original workflow: Amplified reference gene primers provided the basis for estimating nucleated cell counts. Clones were sequenced by immunoSEQ multiplex PCR, and TCRdb holds only the in-frame ones, with some missing. V, J and clone size are those of that table, while D and trimming were read from the DNA. This table holds just over 30,000 clones, 89% found once. The TCR originated in a middle-aged woman with active or convalescent COVID-19. V gene TRBV29-1 combines with J gene TRBJ2-7; 8 bases match TRBD2. Source material: peripheral blood. CDR3 in amino acids: CSVEDPERESYEQYF. CDR3 nucleotide sequence: TGCAGCGTTGAAGATCCAGAGCGGGAGTCCTACGAGCAGTACTTC.